The 14 T cell receptor beta chains presented below share a single source sample, sequenced in a study of blood T cell repertoires in COVID-19. The repertoire was sequenced with immunoSEQ multiplex PCR; TCRdb's copy has only in-frame clones and lacks some. The sample records approximately 29,000 clones, roughly 86% being singletons. Sequencing input: peripheral blood. These receptors all come from a human donor with active COVID-19. The donor label of this sample is uncertain.

The rearrangement uses TRBV20-1 and TRBJ1-2; unclear D gene. Trimming left V 3 bases short and J 8 bases short, with 10 bases between. The CDR3 is 11 residues long. Germline-derived CDR1 and CDR2 are DFQATT and SNEGSKA (reference sequence). DNA of the CDR3: TGCAGTGCTAGGATAGGGAGGGGCTACACCTTC. Translation: CSARIGRGYTF.

The table lists this clone with a few counts. V gene TRBV7-2 combines with J gene TRBJ1-2; 11 bases map to TRBD1. The CDR3 loop spans 17 amino acids. J was trimmed by 4 bases and V by 5 bases; bases with no gene match: 12. Germline CDR1 SGHTA, CDR2 FQGNSA. CDR3 nucleotide sequence: TGTGCCAGCAGCCCTGACGCCGGACAGGGGGCGTCCTATGGCTACACCTTC. It specifies CASSPDAGQGASYGYTF. The full variable domain, its missing parts supplied by reference TRBV7-2 and TRBJ1-2, is GAGVSQSPSNKVTEKGKDVELRCDPISGHTALYWYRQSLGQGLEFLIYFQGNSAPDKSGLPSDRFSAERTGGSVSTLTIQRTQQEDSAVYLCASSPDAGQGASYGYTFGSGTRLTVV.

The CDR3 is CASSVSGIIYNEQFF. In DNA form, the CDR3 reads TGTGCCAGCAGCGTATCAGGTATCATCTACAATGAGCAGTTCTTC. This chain connects TRBV9 to TRBJ2-1; D not certain. The CDR3 is made up of 15 amino acids. The germline V gene has CDR1 SGDLS and CDR2 YYNGEE. V lost 1 base and J lost 3, with 11 bases in between.

This chain links TRBV6-2 or TRBV6-3 with TRBJ1-6; 7 bases align to TRBD1. The J segment lost 7 bases and the V segment lost 7 bases, leaving 10 bases of the junction unmatched. Germline V gene data show CDR1 as MNHEY and CDR2 as SVGEGT. The CDR3 totals 15 residues. Here the CDR3 reads CASTPLDRTNSPLHF. As DNA, the CDR3 is TGTGCCAGCACCCCACTGGACAGGACCAATTCACCCCTCCACTTT.

The genes are TRBV27 and TRBJ2-6; 8 positions agree with TRBD1. V dropped 4 bases and J dropped 8; count of bases not matched to a gene: 7. The CDR3 totals 15 residues. CDR1 is MNHEY, CDR2 SMNVEV, per germline (reference sequence). The CDR3 sequence: CASSSGGLSPNVLTF. CDR3 nucleotide sequence: TGTGCCAGCAGTTCAGGGGGCTTATCCCCCAACGTCCTGACTTTC.

Only one count was recorded for this clone. The chain is built from TRBV6-5 and TRBJ2-7; D call uncertain. Germline CDR1 and CDR2: MNHEY and SVGAGI. Trimming left V 2 bases short and J 7 bases short, with 12 bases between. The CDR3 loop spans 13 amino acids. The CDR3 loop is CASSYAAPKEQYF. The CDR3 DNA is TGTGCCAGCAGTTACGCGGCCCCTAAGGAGCAGTACTTC.

The chain carries TRBV3-1 (or the pseudogene TRBV3-2) and TRBJ1-3; D ambiguous. The germline V and J ends were trimmed by 0 bases and 4 bases, with 10 bases remaining between them. Germline loops: CDR1 LGHDT, CDR2 YNNKEL (reference sequence). The CDR3 has 15 residues. DNA for the CDR3: TGTGCCAGCAGCCAAGATACTATTCTCGGAAACACCATATATTTT. It codes for CASSQDTILGNTIYF.

The chain employs TRBV11-2 and TRBJ2-1; D unclear. CDR3 length equals 17 residues. Germline V gene lookup returns CDR1 SGHAT and CDR2 FQNNGV. Trimming left V 2 bases short and J 8 bases short, with 22 bases between. The CDR3 sequence: CASSLSTASLVLYEQFF. CDR3 DNA: TGTGCCAGCAGCTTATCTACTGCATCTTTAGTCCTTTATGAGCAGTTCTTC.

V is TRBV3-1 (or the pseudogene TRBV3-2) and J is TRBJ2-7, with 9 bases identical to TRBD1. The V gene's germline CDR1 is LGHDT and CDR2 YNNKEL (reference sequence). With 3 bases clipped from V and 5 bases from J, the junction kept 8 bases outside the gene matches. The CDR3 has 15 residues. The CDR3 loop is CASSHLGTGPHEQYF. The CDR3 DNA reads as TGTGCCAGCAGCCATCTTGGGACAGGGCCCCACGAGCAGTACTTC.

V gene TRBV6-5 combines with J gene TRBJ1-2; 7 bases line up with TRBD1. Trimming removed 6 bases from V and 5 bases from J; junction bases left unmatched: 12. Germline-derived CDR1 and CDR2 are MNHEY and SVGAGI. The CDR3 contains 15 residues. DNA for the CDR3: TGTGCCAGCAGGGTAGGCCAGACAGGGTGGTATGGCTACACCTTC. It encodes CASRVGQTGWYGYTF.

This chain uses TRBV14 with TRBJ2-3; the D gene is possibly TRBD2 (6 bases). Germline assignment: CDR1 SGHDN and CDR2 FVKESK. V was pared by 5 bases and J by 9 bases, with 21 bases between. The CDR3 length is 15 residues. As DNA, the CDR3 is TGTGCCAGCAGCTACCTAGGCGGGAATGGAGAAACGCAGTATTTT. Its protein product is CASSYLGGNGETQYF.

The J gene is TRBJ2-7, the V gene TRBV4-2; possible D gene TRBD2, 7 bases. V was cut by 4 bases and J by 6 bases, with 22 bases left in between. There are 16 residues in the CDR3. Looked up from germline, CDR1 is LGHNA and CDR2 is YNFKEQ. The CDR3 is CASSLGLGGPEGEQYF. The CDR3 DNA sequence: TGTGCCAGCAGCCTAGGGCTCGGGGGGCCTGAGGGCGAGCAGTACTTC.

This CDR3 reads CASSMRQGALGLNTEAFF. As DNA, the CDR3 is TGTGCCAGTAGTATGCGACAGGGGGCCTTGGGGTTGAACACTGAAGCTTTCTTT. The rearrangement uses TRBV19 and TRBJ1-1; 10 bases are a match to TRBD1. The V segment lost 3 bases and the J segment 0 bases; nucleotides outside the gene matches: 10. The CDR3 spans 18 residues. The germline V gene encodes CDR1 LNHDA and CDR2 SQIVND (reference sequence).

The V call is TRBV5-6, the J call TRBJ1-1; TRBD1 aligns across 7 bases. The CDR3 runs 15 residues. After removal of 2 bases from V and 8 bases from J, the junction contained 12 bases not matched to a gene. Germline V gene sequence: CDR1 SGHDT, CDR2 YYEEEE. The CDR3 region is CASSFGSRGFKEAFF. CDR3 in DNA: TGTGCCAGCAGCTTTGGGTCCAGGGGGTTTAAGGAAGCTTTCTTT.